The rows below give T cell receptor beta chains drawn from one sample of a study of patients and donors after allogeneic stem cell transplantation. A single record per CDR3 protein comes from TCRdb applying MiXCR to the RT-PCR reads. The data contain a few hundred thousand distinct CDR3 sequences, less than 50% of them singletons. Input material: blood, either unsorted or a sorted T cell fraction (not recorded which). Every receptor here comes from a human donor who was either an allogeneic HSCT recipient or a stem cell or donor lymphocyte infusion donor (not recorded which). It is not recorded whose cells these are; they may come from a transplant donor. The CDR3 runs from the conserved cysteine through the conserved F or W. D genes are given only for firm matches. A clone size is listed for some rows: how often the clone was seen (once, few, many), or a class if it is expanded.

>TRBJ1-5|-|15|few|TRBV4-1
CASSQDGQLNQPQHF
TGCGCCAGCAGCCAAGATGGGCAGCTCAATCAGCCCCAGCATTTT
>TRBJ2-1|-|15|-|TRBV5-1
CASSLQGQGDNEQFF
TGCGCCAGCAGCTTGCAAGGTCAGGGTGACAATGAGCAGTTCTTC
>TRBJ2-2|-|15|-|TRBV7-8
CASSLGQVYTGELFF
TGTGCCAGCAGCTTAGGACAGGTTTACACCGGGGAGCTGTTTTTT
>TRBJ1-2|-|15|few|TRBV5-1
CASSFLPDTSYGYTF
TGCGCCAGCAGCTTTTTGCCGGACACTTCCTATGGCTACACCTTC
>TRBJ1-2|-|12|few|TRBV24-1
CATSASEQAYTF
TGTGCCACCAGTGCCAGTGAACAGGCTTATACCTTC
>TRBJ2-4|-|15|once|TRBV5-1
CASSDTGPVKNIQYF
TGCGCCAGCAGCGACACCGGGCCAGTAAAAAACATTCAGTACTTC
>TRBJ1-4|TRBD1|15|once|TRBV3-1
CASSQGTGVGEKLFF
TGTGCCAGCAGCCAAGGAACAGGGGTGGGTGAAAAACTGTTTTTT
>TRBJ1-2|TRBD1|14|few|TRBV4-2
CASSQEDRDYGYTF
TGTGCCAGCAGCCAAGAGGACAGGGATTATGGCTACACCTTC
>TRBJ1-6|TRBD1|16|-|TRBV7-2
CASSRQTGAGNSPLHF
TGTGCCAGCAGCCGACAGACAGGGGCGGGAAATTCACCCCTCCACTTT
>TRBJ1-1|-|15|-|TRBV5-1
CASSLARTANTEAFF
TGCGCCAGCAGCTTGGCCAGAACGGCAAACACTGAAGCTTTCTTT
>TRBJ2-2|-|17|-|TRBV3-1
CASSQVNRDSNTGELFF
TGTGCCAGCAGCCAAGTTAACAGGGATTCGAACACCGGGGAGCTGTTTTTT
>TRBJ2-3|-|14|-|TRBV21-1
CASSKSEGTDTQYF
TGTGCCAGCAGCAAGTCAGAGGGCACAGATACGCAGTATTTT
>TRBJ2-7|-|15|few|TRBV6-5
CASSYSGRPNYEQYF
TGTGCCAGCAGTTACTCGGGACGGCCGAACTACGAGCAGTACTTC
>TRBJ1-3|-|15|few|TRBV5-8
CASRMSASSGNTIYF
TGTGCCAGCAGGATGTCCGCAAGCTCTGGAAACACCATATATTTT
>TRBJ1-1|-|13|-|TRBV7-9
CASRAAMNTEAFF
TGTGCCAGCAGGGCAGCTATGAACACTGAAGCTTTCTTT
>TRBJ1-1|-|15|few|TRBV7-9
CASSLNMGPYTEAFF
TGTGCCAGCAGCTTGAATATGGGGCCTTACACTGAAGCTTTCTTT
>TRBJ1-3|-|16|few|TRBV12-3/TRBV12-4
CASSLGQHRSGNTIYF
TGTGCCAGCAGTCTCGGTCAACACCGCTCTGGAAACACCATATATTTT
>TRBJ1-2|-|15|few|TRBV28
CASSPIGRGVGGYTF
TGTGCCAGCAGCCCTATAGGGCGGGGGGTCGGTGGCTACACCTTC
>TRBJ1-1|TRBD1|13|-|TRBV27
CASRDRVRAEAFF
TGTGCCAGCAGGGACAGGGTAAGGGCTGAAGCTTTCTTT
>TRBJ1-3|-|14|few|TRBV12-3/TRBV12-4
CASSTLTIGNTIYF
TGTGCCAGCAGTACCTTGACAATAGGAAACACCATATATTTT
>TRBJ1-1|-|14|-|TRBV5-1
CASSPWGESTEAFF
TGCGCCAGCAGCCCTTGGGGGGAGTCCACTGAAGCTTTCTTT
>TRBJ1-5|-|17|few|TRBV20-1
CSASRQSGLISNQPQHF
TGCAGTGCTAGCCGCCAATCCGGACTGATTAGCAATCAGCCCCAGCATTTT
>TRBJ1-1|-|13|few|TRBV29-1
CSVQDRPNTEAFF
TGCAGCGTCCAGGACAGACCGAACACTGAAGCTTTCTTT
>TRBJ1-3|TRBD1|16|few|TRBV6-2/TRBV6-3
CASSSGTAVIGNTIYF
TGTGCCAGCAGTTCCGGGACAGCGGTCATTGGAAACACCATATATTTT
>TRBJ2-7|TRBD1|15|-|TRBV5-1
CASSLAAAGGHEQYF
TGCGCCAGCAGCTTGGCTGCGGCAGGGGGACACGAGCAGTACTTC
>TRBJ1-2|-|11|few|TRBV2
CASTHPPGYTF
TGTGCCAGCACCCACCCCCCTGGCTACACCTTC